Listed below are T cell receptor beta chains from one sample, sequenced in a study of T cell responses to AZD1222 COVID-19 vaccine. TCRdb's copy holds only in-frame clones and misses some; the assay was immunoSEQ multiplex PCR. The sample includes some 120,000 clones, over 75% of them seen just once. The sequencing used peripheral blood, collected on day 0 of MenACWY control vaccination. These receptors were obtained from an adult in good health. Each CDR3 is given with its conserved first and last residue. D genes are given only for firm matches. Size tells how often a clone was seen (once, few, many) or the class of an expanded clone, and some rows leave it out.

V	D	J	size	length	DNA	CDR3
TRBV28	-	TRBJ1-2	-	13	TGTGCCAGCAGTCGGCTCGACCTATATGGCTACACCTTC	CASSRLDLYGYTF
TRBV5-1	TRBD1	TRBJ1-2	-	15	TGCGCCAGCAGCTGGGACAGGAAGCTAGGCTATGGCTACACCTTC	CASSWDRKLGYGYTF
TRBV27	-	TRBJ1-2	-	14	TGTGCCAGCAGTCCGTCGGCGGGTTCCTATGGCTACACCTTC	CASSPSAGSYGYTF
TRBV3-1/TRBV3-2	-	TRBJ2-7	-	13	TGTGCCAGCAGCCAAGTATGGACCTCCGAGCAGTACTTC	CASSQVWTSEQYF
TRBV27	TRBD1	TRBJ2-2	-	17	TGTGCCAGCAGTCAAAGAGGGACAGTCGCGAACACCGGGGAGCTGTTTTTT	CASSQRGTVANTGELFF
TRBV30	TRBD1	TRBJ1-2	few	13	TGTGCCCGCTCCCGGGACAGACCTTATGGCTACACCTTC	CARSRDRPYGYTF
TRBV5-1	-	TRBJ1-1	-	15	TGCGCCAGCAGCGGGGGCCCCGGTGCGAACACTGAAGCTTTCTTT	CASSGGPGANTEAFF
TRBV4-2	TRBD1	TRBJ1-2	-	15	TGTGCCAGCAGCCACTCGGACAGGGAAGTCTATGGCTACACCTTC	CASSHSDREVYGYTF
TRBV30	-	TRBJ2-1	-	14	TGTGCCTGCCTTCGGGCGGGCTCCTACAATGAGCAGTTCTTC	CACLRAGSYNEQFF
TRBV23-1	-	TRBJ2-3	-	16	TGCGCCAGCAGTCAAAAGCAGGCCTGTGATGGGAATACGCAGTATTTT	CASSQKQACDGNTQYF
TRBV5-5	TRBD1	TRBJ2-7	-	14	TGTGCCAGCAGCATACAGGGGTTTAAGGGCGAGCAGTACTTC	CASSIQGFKGEQYF
TRBV7-2	-	TRBJ2-5	once	13	TGTGCCAGCAGACGTAGCCTCGGAGAGACCCAGTACTTC	CASRRSLGETQYF
TRBV11-1	-	TRBJ2-4	few	14	TGTGCCAGCAGCTTAGCGAGGGGGACACACATTCAGTACTTC	CASSLARGTHIQYF
TRBV15	TRBD2	TRBJ2-1	-	19	TGTGCCACCAGCAGAGTGGGACTAGCGGGAGTCAGCTCCTACAATGAGCAGTTCTTC	CATSRVGLAGVSSYNEQFF
TRBV28	-	TRBJ2-7	-	14	TGTGCCAGCAGATCATTTTCGCCTACCTACGAGCAGTACTTC	CASRSFSPTYEQYF
TRBV19	-	TRBJ1-5	-	14	TGTGCCAGTAGTCCCAGAGGCGGCAATCAGCCCCAGCATTTT	CASSPRGGNQPQHF
TRBV9	-	TRBJ2-5	-	14	TGTGCCAGCAGCGTATCAGGGATGCAAGAGACCCAGTACTTC	CASSVSGMQETQYF
TRBV13	TRBD1	TRBJ2-7	few	15	TGTGCCAGCAGCTTAGTAGGTCAGGGGGCGGGCGAGCAGTACTTC	CASSLVGQGAGEQYF
TRBV20-1	-	TRBJ1-2	-	11	TGCAGTGCTAGCCCCGGGGTCGGCTACACCTTC	CSASPGVGYTF
TRBV5-1	-	TRBJ1-2	-	14	TGCGCCAGCAGCTCCAGGGTAGCTAACTATGGCTACACCTTC	CASSSRVANYGYTF
TRBV19	-	TRBJ1-3	-	15	TGTGCCAGTAGTGGAGGACGGATCTCTGGAAACACCATATATTTT	CASSGGRISGNTIYF
TRBV5-4	-	TRBJ2-1	-	14	TGTGCCAGCAGCCCTCCTCCAATCTACAATGAGCAGTTCTTC	CASSPPPIYNEQFF
TRBV29-1	TRBD2	TRBJ2-7	-	13	TGCAGCGTCCAGACGGGAGGGACCTACGAGCAGTACTTC	CSVQTGGTYEQYF
TRBV19	TRBD1	TRBJ2-6	-	20	TGTGCCAGTAGTATAAGGGGGAGCACAGGGGGCTTCACTGGGGCCAACGTCCTGACTTTC	CASSIRGSTGGFTGANVLTF
TRBV28	-	TRBJ1-3	-	16	TGTGCCAGCAGTGCCGCCGGGTCGCGCTCTGGAAACACCATATATTTT	CASSAAGSRSGNTIYF